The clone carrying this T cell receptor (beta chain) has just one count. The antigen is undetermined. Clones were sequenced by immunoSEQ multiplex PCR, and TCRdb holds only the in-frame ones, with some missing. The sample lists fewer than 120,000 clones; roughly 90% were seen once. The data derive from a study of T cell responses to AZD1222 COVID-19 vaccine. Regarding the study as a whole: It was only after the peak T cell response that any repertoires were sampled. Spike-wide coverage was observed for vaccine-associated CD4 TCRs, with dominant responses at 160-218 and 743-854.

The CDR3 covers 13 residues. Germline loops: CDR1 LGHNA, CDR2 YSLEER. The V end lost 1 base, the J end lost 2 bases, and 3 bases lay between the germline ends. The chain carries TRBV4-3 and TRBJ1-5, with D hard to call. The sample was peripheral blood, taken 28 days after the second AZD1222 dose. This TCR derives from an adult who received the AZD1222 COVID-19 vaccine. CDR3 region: CASSQGGNQPQHF. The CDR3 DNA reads TGCGCCAGCAGCCAAGGGGGCAATCAGCCCCAGCATTTT.